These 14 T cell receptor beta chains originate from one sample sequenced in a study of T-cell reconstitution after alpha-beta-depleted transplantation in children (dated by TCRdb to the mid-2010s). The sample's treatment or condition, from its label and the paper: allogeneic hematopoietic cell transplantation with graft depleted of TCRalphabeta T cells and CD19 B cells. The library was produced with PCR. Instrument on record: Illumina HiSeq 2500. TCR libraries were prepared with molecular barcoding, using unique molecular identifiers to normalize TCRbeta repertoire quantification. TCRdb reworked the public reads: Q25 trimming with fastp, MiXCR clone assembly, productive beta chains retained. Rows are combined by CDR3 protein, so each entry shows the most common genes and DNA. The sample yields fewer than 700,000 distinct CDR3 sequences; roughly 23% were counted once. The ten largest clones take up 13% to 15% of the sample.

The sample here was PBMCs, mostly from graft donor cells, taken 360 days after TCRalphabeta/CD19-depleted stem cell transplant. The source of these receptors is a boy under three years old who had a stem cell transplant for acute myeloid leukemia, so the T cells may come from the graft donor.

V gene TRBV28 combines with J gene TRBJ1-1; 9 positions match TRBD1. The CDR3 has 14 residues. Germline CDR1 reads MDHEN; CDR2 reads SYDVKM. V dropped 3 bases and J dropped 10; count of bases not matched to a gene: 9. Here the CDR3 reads CASSFPGGTGRAFF. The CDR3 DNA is TGTGCCAGCAGTTTCCCAGGGGGGACAGGGCGAGCTTTCTTT.

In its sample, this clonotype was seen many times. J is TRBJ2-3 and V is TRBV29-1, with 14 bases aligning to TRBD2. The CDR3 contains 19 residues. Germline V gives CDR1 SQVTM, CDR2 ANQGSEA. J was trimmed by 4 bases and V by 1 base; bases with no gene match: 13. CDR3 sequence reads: CSVEAPGTSGGPFPDTQYF. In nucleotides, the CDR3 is TGCAGCGTTGAAGCCCCCGGGACTAGCGGGGGTCCCTTCCCAGATACGCAGTATTTT.

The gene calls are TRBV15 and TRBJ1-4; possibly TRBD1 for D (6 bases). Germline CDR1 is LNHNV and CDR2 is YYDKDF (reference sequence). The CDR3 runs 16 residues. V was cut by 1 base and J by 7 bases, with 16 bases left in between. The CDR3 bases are TGTGCCACCAGCAGAGTTCTGGACAGTCTGATTGAAAAACTGTTTTTT. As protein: CATSRVLDSLIEKLFF.

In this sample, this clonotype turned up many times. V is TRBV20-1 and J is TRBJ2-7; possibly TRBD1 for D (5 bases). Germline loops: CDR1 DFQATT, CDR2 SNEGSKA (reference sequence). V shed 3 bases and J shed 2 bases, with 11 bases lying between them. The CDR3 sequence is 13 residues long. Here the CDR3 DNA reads TGCAGTGCTAGTTCAGGGCGCCCCTACGAGCAGTACTTC. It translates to CSASSGRPYEQYF.

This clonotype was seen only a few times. The CDR3: CSVKWGSNQPQHF. In DNA form, the CDR3 reads TGCAGCGTTAAATGGGGCAGCAATCAGCCCCAGCATTTT. The chain joins TRBV29-1 to TRBJ1-5; a weak D match, TRBD1 (5 bases). This CDR3 spans 13 amino acids. The V end was cut by 5 bases, the J end by 1 base, with 9 bases between. CDR1 is SQVTM and CDR2 is ANQGSEA in the germline V gene.

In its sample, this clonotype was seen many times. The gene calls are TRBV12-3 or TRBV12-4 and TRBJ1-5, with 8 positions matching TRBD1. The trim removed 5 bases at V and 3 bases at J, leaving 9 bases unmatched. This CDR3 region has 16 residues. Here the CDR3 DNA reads TGTGCCAGCAGTCCCCAGGGGGCTGAAACCAATCAGCCCCAGCATTTT. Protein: CASSPQGAETNQPQHF.

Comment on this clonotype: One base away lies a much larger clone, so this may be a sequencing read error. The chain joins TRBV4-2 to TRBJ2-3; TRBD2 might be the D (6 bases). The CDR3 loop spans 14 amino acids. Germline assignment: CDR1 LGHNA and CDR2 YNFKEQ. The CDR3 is CDSSQDAGTDTQYF. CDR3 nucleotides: TGTGACAGCAGCCAAGACGCGGGGACAGATACGCAGTATTTT.

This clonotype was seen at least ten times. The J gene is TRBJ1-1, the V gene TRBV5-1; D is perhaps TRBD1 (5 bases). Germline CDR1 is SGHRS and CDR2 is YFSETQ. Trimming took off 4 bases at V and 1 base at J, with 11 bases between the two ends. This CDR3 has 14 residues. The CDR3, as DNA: TGCGCCAGCAGCCCGGACACCCAGAACACTGAAGCTTTCTTT. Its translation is CASSPDTQNTEAFF.

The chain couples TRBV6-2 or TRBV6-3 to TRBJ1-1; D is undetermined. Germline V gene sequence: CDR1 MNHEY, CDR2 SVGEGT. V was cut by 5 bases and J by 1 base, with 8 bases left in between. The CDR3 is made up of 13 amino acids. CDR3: CASSKQTNTEAFF. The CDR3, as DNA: TGTGCCAGCAGTAAACAGACGAACACTGAAGCTTTCTTT.

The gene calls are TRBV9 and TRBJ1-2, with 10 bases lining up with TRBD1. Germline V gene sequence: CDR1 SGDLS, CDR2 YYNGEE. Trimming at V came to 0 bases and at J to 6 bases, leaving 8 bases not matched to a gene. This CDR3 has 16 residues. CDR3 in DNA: TGTGCCAGCAGCGTAGCCGGTCGGACAGGGGGACATGGCTACACCTTC. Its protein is CASSVAGRTGGHGYTF.

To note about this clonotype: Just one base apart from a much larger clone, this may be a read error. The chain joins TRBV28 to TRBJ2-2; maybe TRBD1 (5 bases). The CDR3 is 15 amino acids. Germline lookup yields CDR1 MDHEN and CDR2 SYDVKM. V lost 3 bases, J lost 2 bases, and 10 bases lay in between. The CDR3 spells CASSFYRRNTGELFF. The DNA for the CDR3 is TGTGCCAGCAGTTTTTACAGGAGAAACACCGGGGAGCTGTTTTTT.

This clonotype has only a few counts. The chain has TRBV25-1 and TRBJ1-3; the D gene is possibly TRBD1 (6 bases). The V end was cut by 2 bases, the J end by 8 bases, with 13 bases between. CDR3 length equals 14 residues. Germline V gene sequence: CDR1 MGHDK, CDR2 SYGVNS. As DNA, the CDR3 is TGTGCCAGCAGTGAACTCACAGGGATGCACACCATATATTTT. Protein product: CASSELTGMHTIYF.

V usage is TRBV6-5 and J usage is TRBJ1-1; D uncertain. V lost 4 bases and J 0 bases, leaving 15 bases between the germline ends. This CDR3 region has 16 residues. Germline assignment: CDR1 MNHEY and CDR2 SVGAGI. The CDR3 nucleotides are TGTGCCAGCAGTTTCGGGGTGAATCTTATGAACACTGAAGCTTTCTTT. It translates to CASSFGVNLMNTEAFF.

DNA for the CDR3: TGTGCCACCAGCCTCAGGACGGGGGGCCAAGAGACCCAGTACTTC. Its translation: CATSLRTGGQETQYF. The V gene is TRBV15, the J gene TRBJ2-5, with 7 bases matching TRBD2. Germline loops: CDR1 LNHNV, CDR2 YYDKDF (reference sequence). The J segment lost 1 base and the V segment lost 5 bases, leaving 7 bases of the junction unmatched. CDR3 size: 15 residues.